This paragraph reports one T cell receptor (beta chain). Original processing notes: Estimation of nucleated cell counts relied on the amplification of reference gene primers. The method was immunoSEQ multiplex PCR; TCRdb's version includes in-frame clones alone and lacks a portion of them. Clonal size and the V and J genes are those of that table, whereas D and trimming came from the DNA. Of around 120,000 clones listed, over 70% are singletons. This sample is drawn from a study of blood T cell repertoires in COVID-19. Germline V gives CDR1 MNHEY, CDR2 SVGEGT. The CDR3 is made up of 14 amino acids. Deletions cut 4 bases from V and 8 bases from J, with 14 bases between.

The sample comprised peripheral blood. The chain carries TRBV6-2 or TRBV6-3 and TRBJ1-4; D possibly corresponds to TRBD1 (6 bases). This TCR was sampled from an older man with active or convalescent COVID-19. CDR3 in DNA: TGTGCCAGCAGTTCACAGGGCGGAGGAGAAAAACTGTTTTTT. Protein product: CASSSQGGGEKLFF.